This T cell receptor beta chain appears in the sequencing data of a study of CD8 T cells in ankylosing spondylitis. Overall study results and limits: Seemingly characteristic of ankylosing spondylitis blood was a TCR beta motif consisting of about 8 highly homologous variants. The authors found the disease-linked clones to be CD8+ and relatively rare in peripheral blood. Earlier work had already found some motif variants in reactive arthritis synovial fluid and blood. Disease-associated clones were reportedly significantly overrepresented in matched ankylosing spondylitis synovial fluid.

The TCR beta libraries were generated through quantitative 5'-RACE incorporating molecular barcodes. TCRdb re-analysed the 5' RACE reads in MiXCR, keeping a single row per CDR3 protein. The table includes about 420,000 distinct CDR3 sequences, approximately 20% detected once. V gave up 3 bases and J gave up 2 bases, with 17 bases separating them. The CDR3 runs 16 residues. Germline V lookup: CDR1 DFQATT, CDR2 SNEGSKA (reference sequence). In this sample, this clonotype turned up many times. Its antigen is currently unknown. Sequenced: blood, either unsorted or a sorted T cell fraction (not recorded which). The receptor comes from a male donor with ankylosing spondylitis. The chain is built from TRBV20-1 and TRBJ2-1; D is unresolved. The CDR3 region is CSASPFQARPYNEQFF. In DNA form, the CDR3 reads TGCAGTGCTAGCCCCTTCCAGGCTAGGCCCTACAATGAGCAGTTCTTC.